A single sample is the source of the 13 T cell receptor beta chains below, sequenced in a study of blood T cell repertoires in COVID-19. Measured with immunoSEQ multiplex PCR; TCRdb has only the in-frame clones, and not every one. This table has some 150,000 clones, about 84% appearing once. The sample consisted of peripheral blood. The receptors here all came from a woman aged 45-65 years with acute or convalescent COVID-19.

V gene TRBV7-2 combines with J gene TRBJ2-5, with TRBD1 as a possible D gene (5 bases). CDR1 SGHTA and CDR2 FQGNSA come from the germline V gene. Trimming pared 1 base from V and 5 bases from J, leaving 14 bases between. The CDR3 consists of 15 residues. The CDR3 loop reads CASSLGQGSPETQYF. CDR3 nucleotide sequence: TGTGCCAGCAGCTTAGGCCAGGGCAGCCCGGAGACCCAGTACTTC. Full variable domain (rest looked up from reference TRBV7-2 and TRBJ2-5): GAGVSQSPSNKVTEKGKDVELRCDPISGHTALYWYRQSLGQGLEFLIYFQGNSAPDKSGLPSDRFSAERTGGSVSTLTIQRTQQEDSAVYLCASSLGQGSPETQYFGPGTRLLVL.

The rearrangement joins TRBV5-1 to TRBJ2-3; D is unclear. The CDR3 runs 12 residues. V was pared by 5 bases and J by 3 bases, with 7 bases between. Germline CDR1 and CDR2: SGHRS and YFSETQ. This chain's CDR3 is CASRFSTDTQYF. CDR3 sequence (DNA): TGCGCCAGCAGGTTCTCTACAGATACGCAGTATTTT.

This chain joins TRBV6-5 and TRBJ2-7; no reliable D call. The CDR3 totals 13 residues. From germline, CDR1 is MNHEY and CDR2 SVGAGI. V lost 2 bases to trimming and J lost 6 bases, with 11 bases between them. The DNA of the CDR3 is TGTGCCAGCAGTTACCACAGTTCAGGCGAGCAGTACTTC. As protein: CASSYHSSGEQYF.

The chain links TRBV7-9 to TRBJ2-3; tentatively, D is TRBD1 (7 bases). The V gene lost 5 bases and the J gene lost 5 bases, with 20 bases spanning the gap. Per germline, CDR1 SEHNR and CDR2 FQNEAQ (reference sequence). CDR3 length: 16 residues. The CDR3 here is CASSPGGGGRIDTQYF. CDR3 sequence (DNA): TGTGCCAGCAGCCCCGGTGGAGGGGGCCGGATAGATACGCAGTATTTT.

The chain is built from TRBV5-4 and TRBJ1-4; D may be TRBD1 (5 bases). V was cut by 0 bases and J by 7 bases, with 7 bases left in between. CDR1 is SGHNT and CDR2 is YYREEE in the germline V gene (reference sequence). CDR3 size: 13 residues. CDR3 bases: TGTGCCAGCAGCTTGGGGGGCAGTGAAAAACTGTTTTTT. Amino acid sequence: CASSLGGSEKLFF.

The chain recombines TRBV5-1 with TRBJ2-5; D might be TRBD2 (5 bases). V was pared by 4 bases and J by 2 bases, with 12 bases between. The CDR3 consists of 14 residues. Germline lookup yields CDR1 SGHRS and CDR2 YFSETQ. CDR3 loop: CASSVGGRQETQYF. CDR3 bases: TGCGCCAGCAGCGTTGGAGGCAGGCAAGAGACCCAGTACTTC.

V usage is TRBV19 and J usage is TRBJ1-2, with 8 positions matching TRBD1. Germline loops: CDR1 LNHDA, CDR2 SQIVND (reference sequence). Trimming at V came to 3 bases and at J to 4 bases, leaving 1 base not matched to a gene. This CDR3 contains 13 residues. The DNA for the CDR3 is TGTGCCAGTAGTATCACAGGGGGCTATGGCTACACCTTC. Residues: CASSITGGYGYTF.

This chain connects TRBV27 to TRBJ2-3; weak D call: TRBD1 (6 bases). Deletions cut 8 bases from V and 0 bases from J, with 15 bases between. The CDR3 sequence is 15 residues long. CDR1 and CDR2 (germline): MNHEY, SMNVEV (reference sequence). CDR3 nucleotides: TGTGCCAGCTCAACCGGGACATTAAGCACAGATACGCAGTATTTT. Amino acid sequence: CASSTGTLSTDTQYF.

The chain employs TRBV9 and TRBJ2-7, with TRBD1 identical over 8 bases. J lost 4 bases, V lost 4 bases, and 10 bases had no gene match. Germline V gene data show CDR1 as SGDLS and CDR2 as YYNGEE. This CDR3 spans 15 amino acids. The CDR3 region is CASSPNPGQAYEQYF. The CDR3 nucleotides are TGTGCCAGCAGCCCAAACCCGGGACAGGCTTACGAGCAGTACTTC.

V is TRBV9 and J is TRBJ2-2; TRBD1 aligns across 10 bases. The V gene's germline CDR1 is SGDLS and CDR2 YYNGEE. This CDR3 is 16 amino acids long. V trimming: 4 bases; J trimming: 2 bases; junction bases outside the gene matches: 5. DNA for the CDR3: TGTGCCAGCAGCACCGGGACAGGGGCAAACACCGGGGAGCTGTTTTTT. As protein: CASSTGTGANTGELFF.

This clone was seen once. The CDR3 here is CASSGSDRGGSTDTQYF. DNA for the CDR3: TGTGCCAGTAGTGGCTCCGACAGGGGAGGCAGCACAGATACGCAGTATTTT. The rearrangement links TRBV19 to TRBJ2-3, with 8 bases aligning to TRBD1. Losses at the gene ends were 5 bases for V and 0 bases for J; bases not matched to a gene: 10. This CDR3 is 17 amino acids long. Germline CDR1 is LNHDA and CDR2 is SQIVND (reference sequence).

Only a few counts were recorded for this clone. The chain combines TRBV10-3 with TRBJ1-5, with a possible D match to TRBD1 (5 bases). Trimming removed 0 bases from V and 7 bases from J, with 13 bases in between. The CDR3 extends over 15 amino acids. CDR1 and CDR2 from the germline V gene are ENHRY and SYGVKD. CDR3 loop: CAISESLGPGQPQHF. In nucleotides, the CDR3 is TGTGCCATCAGTGAGTCATTGGGGCCTGGGCAGCCCCAGCATTTT.

This clone occurred once. The chain employs TRBV19 and TRBJ1-5, with TRBD1 matching 7 bases. In germline, CDR1 is LNHDA, CDR2 SQIVND (reference sequence). CDR3 length: 18 residues. The ends lost 1 base at V and 9 bases at J; junction bases unmatched: 18. The CDR3: CASSIVYRTGRPKAPQHF. The DNA for the CDR3 is TGTGCCAGTAGTATAGTTTACCGGACAGGCCGTCCCAAGGCGCCCCAGCATTTT.